This paragraph covers one T cell receptor beta chain sequence. The antigen is undetermined. The data were produced by immunoSEQ multiplex PCR, yet TCRdb's version contains in-frame clones alone and is incomplete. The data contain 180,000 or so clones, 92% of them singletons. This CDR3 has 12 amino acids. V was trimmed by 8 bases and J by 3 bases, leaving 10 bases between them. The sample originates from a study of T cell responses to AZD1222 COVID-19 vaccine. Whole-study results and caveats: Repertoires were obtained solely post-peak T cell response.

The starting material was peripheral blood, obtained 28 days after the second AZD1222 dose. The chain has TRBV12-3 or TRBV12-4 and TRBJ1-2, with TRBD1 as a possible D gene (5 bases). This TCR derives from an adult who received the AZD1222 COVID-19 vaccine. The CDR3 DNA reads as TGTGCCAGCCGCGGGGCCCACTATGGCTACACCTTC. Its protein product is CASRGAHYGYTF.